Listed here are 21 T cell receptor beta chains from one sample, sequenced in a study of graft-versus-host responses after intestinal transplantation. Using immunoSEQ multiplex PCR, the repertoire was profiled, and TCRdb retains in-frame clones only, with some absent. The data show 90,000 to 150,000 clones, 95% seen once. Their recognized antigens are unknown. The sample consisted of unstimulated CD8+ T cells sorted from spleen or lymph node cells, taken before intestinal transplant. These receptors all come from a human donor who received an intestinal transplant.

Here the CDR3 reads CASSFRQGRLYEQYF. The CDR3 bases are TGTGCCAGCAGTTTTAGACAGGGGAGGCTCTACGAGCAGTACTTC. V is TRBV27 and J is TRBJ2-7; the match to TRBD1 covers 8 bases. The CDR3 has 15 residues. Looked up from germline, CDR1 is MNHEY and CDR2 is SMNVEV (reference sequence). V trimming: 3 bases; J trimming: 3 bases; junction bases outside the gene matches: 7.

Only one count was recorded for this clone. The rearrangement links TRBV5-6 to TRBJ2-2; TRBD1 agrees at 10 bases. The CDR3 is 15 residues long. V shed 5 bases and J 7 bases; nucleotides not matched to a gene: 8. CDR1 is SGHDT and CDR2 is YYEEEE in the germline V gene. For the CDR3, the DNA is TGTGCCAGCAGGGCCGGGACAGGGGTTAACGGGGAGCTGTTTTTT. This gives the protein CASRAGTGVNGELFF.

This sequence joins TRBV30 and TRBJ1-4; a possible D gene is TRBD1 (5 bases). Germline CDR1 GTSNPN, CDR2 SVGIG (reference sequence). The germline V and J ends were trimmed by 6 bases and 0 bases, with 17 bases remaining between them. The CDR3 loop spans 16 amino acids. In DNA, the CDR3 is TGTGCCTGTGACAGTGCCCGTCTTGCAACTAATGAAAAACTGTTTTTT. Protein product: CACDSARLATNEKLFF. The full variable domain, completed using reference TRBV30 and TRBJ1-4, is SQTIHQWPATLVQPVGSPLSLECTVEGTSNPNLYWYRQAAGRGLQLLFYSVGIGQISSEVPQNLSASRPQDRQFILSSKKLLLSDSGFYLCACDSARLATNEKLFFGSGTQLSVL.

The chain uses TRBV21-1 and TRBJ2-7; the DNA was not compared with TRBD2, the D call given in the table. TRBV21-1 is assigned pseudogene status. CDR3 size: 15 residues. In DNA form, the CDR3 reads TGTGCCAGCACCCGCCCTGGGCGGGAGAACTACGAGCAGTACTTC. It codes for CASTRPGRENYEQYF.

V usage is TRBV2 and J usage is TRBJ2-5; perhaps TRBD1 as D (5 bases). Trimming shortened V by 8 bases and J by 7 bases, and 8 bases separated the two germline ends. This CDR3 is 10 amino acids long. Germline V CDR1 and CDR2: SNHLY, FYNNEI. Here the CDR3 reads CASGQGTQYF. The CDR3, as DNA: TGTGCCAGCGGTCAGGGGACCCAGTACTTC.

The chain carries TRBV9 and TRBJ1-3; 11 nucleotides agree with TRBD1. The V gene end was trimmed by 3 bases and the J gene end by 2 bases; junction bases not matched to a gene: 1. Germline V gene sequence: CDR1 SGDLS, CDR2 YYNGEE. The CDR3 runs to 15 residues. The CDR3 nucleotides read TGTGCCAGCAGCGAGGGACAGGGGGCTGGAAACACCATATATTTT. This codes for CASSEGQGAGNTIYF.

The chain employs TRBV29-1 and TRBJ2-7; no firm D call. CDR1 and CDR2 from the germline V gene are SQVTM and ANQGSEA. This CDR3 has 13 amino acids. Trimming pared 3 bases from V and 1 base from J, leaving 10 bases between. The CDR3: CSVEEPASYEQYF. The CDR3 nucleotides read TGCAGCGTTGAGGAGCCCGCGTCCTACGAGCAGTACTTC.

The chain uses TRBV9 and TRBJ1-1; maybe TRBD1 (5 bases). V lost 4 bases and J lost 5, with 15 bases in between. Per germline, CDR1 SGDLS and CDR2 YYNGEE. CDR3 length equals 14 residues. The CDR3 DNA reads TGTGCCAGCAGCCCAACGGGGGTAGGGACTGAAGCTTTCTTT. Translating gives CASSPTGVGTEAFF.

The chain joins TRBV4-1 to TRBJ2-3; 9 bases are shared with TRBD1. The germline V gene has CDR1 MGHRA and CDR2 YSYEKL. J was trimmed by 4 bases and V by 4 bases; bases with no gene match: 6. This CDR3 region has 15 residues. The CDR3 DNA reads TGCGCCAGCAGCCCCGGGACAGGGTACCCAGATACGCAGTATTTT. It encodes CASSPGTGYPDTQYF.

The chain has TRBV2 and TRBJ1-6; 9 nucleotides line up with TRBD1. The CDR3 is made up of 16 amino acids. The V gene end was trimmed by 7 bases and the J gene end by 2 bases; junction bases not matched to a gene: 6. Germline CDR1 is SNHLY and CDR2 is FYNNEI. The chain's CDR3 is CASIDGTGPYNSPLHF. In DNA, the CDR3 is TGTGCCAGCATAGATGGGACAGGGCCCTATAATTCACCCCTCCACTTT. The variable domain in full, with the rest retrieved from reference TRBV2 and TRBJ1-6, is EPEVTQTPSHQVTQMGQEVILRCVPISNHLYFYWYRQILGQKVEFLVSFYNNEISEKSEIFDDQFSVERPDGSNFTLKIRSTKLEDSAMYFCASIDGTGPYNSPLHFGNGTRLTVT.

As regards this clone: At one end the junction does not follow the germline gene, possibly because of a read error. This chain links TRBV2 with TRBJ1-1; 8 bases fit TRBD1. The germline CDR1 and CDR2 sequences are SNHLY and FYNNEI. The CDR3 sequence is 15 residues long. The CDR3 bases are TGTGCCAGCATTGAACGGACAGGGATGAACACTGAAGCTTTCTTT. The encoded protein is CASIERTGMNTEAFF.

V is TRBV6-6 and J is TRBJ2-2; 8 bases map to TRBD2. This CDR3 has 14 residues. Germline CDR1 MNHNY, CDR2 SVGAGI (reference sequence). The V and J ends lost 6 bases and 5 bases, in that order; junction bases with no gene match: 5. CDR3: CASRALAETGELFF. In nucleotides, the CDR3 is TGTGCCAGCAGGGCACTAGCGGAGACCGGGGAGCTGTTTTTT.

The rearrangement links TRBV12-5 to TRBJ2-3; tentative D call: TRBD2 (5 bases). The CDR3 spans 16 residues. CDR1 and CDR2 (germline): LGHNT, FRNRAP. Trimming took 1 base from V and 0 from J, leaving 11 bases between them. CDR3 sequence reads: CASGLDEGSSTDTQYF. The DNA for the CDR3 is TGTGCTAGTGGTTTGGACGAGGGATCGAGCACAGATACGCAGTATTTT.

The gene calls are TRBV13 and TRBJ1-5; TRBD1 matches at 9 bases. CDR1 and CDR2 (germline): PRHDT, FYEKMQ (reference sequence). The CDR3 has 14 amino acids. The ends lost 5 bases at V and 4 bases at J; junction bases unmatched: 3. This chain's CDR3 is CASSGQGINQPQHF. DNA of the CDR3: TGTGCCAGCAGCGGACAGGGGATAAATCAGCCCCAGCATTTT.

The V and J genes are TRBV27 and TRBJ2-3; 12 nucleotides match TRBD1. The CDR3 consists of 16 residues. Per germline, CDR1 MNHEY and CDR2 SMNVEV (reference sequence). The ends lost 6 bases at V and 6 bases at J; junction bases unmatched: 10. This CDR3 is CASRSRDRGRADTQYF. The CDR3 DNA follows: TGTGCCAGCAGGTCACGGGACAGGGGGCGGGCGGATACGCAGTATTTT.

This rearrangement joins TRBV27 to TRBJ1-5; 9 bases are a match to TRBD1. The length of the CDR3 is 14 residues. Germline loops: CDR1 MNHEY, CDR2 SMNVEV (reference sequence). V gave up 3 bases and J gave up 4 bases; unmatched junction bases: 1. The DNA of the CDR3 is TGTGCCAGCAGTTTGGGGACAGGGAATCAGCCCCAGCATTTT. Translation: CASSLGTGNQPQHF.

The chain recombines TRBV5-6 with TRBJ2-3; D unresolved. Germline V gene lookup returns CDR1 SGHDT and CDR2 YYEEEE. V dropped 2 bases and J dropped 3 bases, with 4 bases sitting between them. The CDR3 spans 12 residues. CDR3 residues: CASSFGTDTQYF. CDR3 in DNA: TGTGCCAGCAGCTTTGGGACAGATACGCAGTATTTT.

The chain has TRBV15 and TRBJ1-4; no firm D call. V gave up 3 bases and J gave up 5 bases, with 10 bases separating them. The CDR3 loop spans 14 amino acids. Germline CDR1 LNHNV, CDR2 YYDKDF (reference sequence). In DNA form, the CDR3 reads TGTGCCACCAGCAGGGGTTCTTCCAATGAAAAACTGTTTTTT. It is translated as CATSRGSSNEKLFF.

The chain links TRBV7-9 to TRBJ2-3; tentatively, D is TRBD2 (6 bases). The V end was cut by 6 bases, the J end by 3 bases, with 10 bases between. Germline lookup yields CDR1 SEHNR and CDR2 FQNEAQ (reference sequence). The CDR3 length is 13 residues. DNA for the CDR3: TGTGCCAGCAGTAGGAGGGAGACAGATACGCAGTATTTT. Its protein is CASSRRETDTQYF.

The genes are TRBV5-8 and TRBJ2-7; D remains unclear. Germline-derived CDR1 and CDR2 are SGHTS and YDEGEE. V shed 2 bases and J shed 4 bases, with 4 bases lying between them. The CDR3 consists of 11 residues. DNA of the CDR3: TGTGCCAGCAGCTTCCCGTACGAGCAGTACTTC. It encodes CASSFPYEQYF. The full variable domain, rest sourced from reference TRBV5-8 and TRBJ2-7, is EAGVTQSPTHLIKTRGQQATLRCSPISGHTSVYWYQQALGLGLQFLLWYDEGEERNRGNFPPRFSGRQFPNYSSELNVNALELEDSALYLCASSFPYEQYFGPGTRLTVT.

Comments on this clone: The junction differs from germline at one of its ends, possibly a read error. V usage is TRBV7-8 and J usage is TRBJ1-5, with D tentatively TRBD1 (5 bases). Germline lookup yields CDR1 SGHVS and CDR2 FQNEAQ. The CDR3 length is 15 residues. Written as DNA, the CDR3 is TGTGCCAGCAACTTAGAGGTAGGGGGCAATCAGCCCCAGCATTTT. Protein sequence: CASNLEVGGNQPQHF.